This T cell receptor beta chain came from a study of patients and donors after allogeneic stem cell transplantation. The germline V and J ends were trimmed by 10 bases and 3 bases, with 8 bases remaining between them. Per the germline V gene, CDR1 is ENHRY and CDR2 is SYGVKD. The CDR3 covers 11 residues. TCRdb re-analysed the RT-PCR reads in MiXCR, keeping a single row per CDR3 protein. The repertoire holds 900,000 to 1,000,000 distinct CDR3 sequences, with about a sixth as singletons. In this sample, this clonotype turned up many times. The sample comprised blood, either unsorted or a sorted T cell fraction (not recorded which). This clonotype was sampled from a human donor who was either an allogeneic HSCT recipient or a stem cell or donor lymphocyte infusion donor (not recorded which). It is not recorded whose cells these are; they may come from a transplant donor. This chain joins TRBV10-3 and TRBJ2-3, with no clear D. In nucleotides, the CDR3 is TGTGCCACCCGTACAACAGATACGCAGTATTTT. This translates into CATRTTDTQYF.